This TCR beta chain was recovered during a study of a mutant IDH1 vaccine in newly diagnosed glioma. Study-wide context: At weeks 1, 3, 5, 7, 11, 15, 19 and 23, patients received a vaccination, eight in all. Receipt of radiotherapy, temozolomide, or both preceded the study, and most received both.

The time point here: week 23, last vaccination. Every single dose of the vaccine, 300 ug of mutant IDH1 20-mer peptide, came with topical imiquimod. Using immunoSEQ multiplex PCR, the repertoire was profiled, and TCRdb retains in-frame clones only, with some absent. The sample includes 35,000 to 50,000 clones, 75% to 95% of them seen just once. The CDR3 contains 16 residues. V gave up 0 bases and J gave up 5 bases, with 16 bases separating them. CDR1 is MNHNS, CDR2 SASEGT, per germline. A word on this clone: Antigen: not known.

This chain connects TRBV6-1 to TRBJ1-2; a possible D gene is TRBD1 (5 bases). Sequencing was performed on PBMCs, taken from a glioma patient whose treatment included an IDH1 peptide vaccine. This receptor was obtained from a man aged 45-65 years with glioma. This CDR3 is CASSEAGTGLPYGYTF. In DNA form, the CDR3 reads TGTGCCAGCAGTGAAGCGGGGACGGGACTACCTTATGGCTACACCTTC.